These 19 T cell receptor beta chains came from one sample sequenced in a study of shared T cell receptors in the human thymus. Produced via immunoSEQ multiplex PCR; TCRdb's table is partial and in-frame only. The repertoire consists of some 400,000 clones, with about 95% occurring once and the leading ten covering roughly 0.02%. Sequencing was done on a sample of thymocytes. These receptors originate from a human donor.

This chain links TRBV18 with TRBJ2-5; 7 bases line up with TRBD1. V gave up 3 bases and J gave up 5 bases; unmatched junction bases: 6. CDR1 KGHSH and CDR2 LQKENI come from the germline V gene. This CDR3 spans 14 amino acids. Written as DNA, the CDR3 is TGTGCCAGCTCACCCCAGGGGGTCCAGGAGACCCAGTACTTC. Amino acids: CASSPQGVQETQYF.

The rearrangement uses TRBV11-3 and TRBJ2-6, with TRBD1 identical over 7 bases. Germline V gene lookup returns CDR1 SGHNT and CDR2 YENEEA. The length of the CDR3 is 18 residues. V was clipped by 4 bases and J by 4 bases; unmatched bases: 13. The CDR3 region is CASSSVAGTEAGANVLTF. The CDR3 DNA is TGTGCCAGCAGCTCGGTTGCAGGGACAGAAGCGGGGGCCAACGTCCTGACTTTC.

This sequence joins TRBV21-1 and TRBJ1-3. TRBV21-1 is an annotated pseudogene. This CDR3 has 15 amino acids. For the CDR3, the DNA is TGTGCCAGCAGCAAAGGGGGGGGAGATGGAAACACCATATATTTT. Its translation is CASSKGGGDGNTIYF.

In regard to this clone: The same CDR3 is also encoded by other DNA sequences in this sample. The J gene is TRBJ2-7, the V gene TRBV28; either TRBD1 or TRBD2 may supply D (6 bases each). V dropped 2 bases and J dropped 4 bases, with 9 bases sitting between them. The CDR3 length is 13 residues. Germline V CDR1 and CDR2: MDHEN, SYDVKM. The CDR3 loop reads CASSLGGLYEQYF. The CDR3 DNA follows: TGTGCCAGCAGTTTAGGGGGGCTATACGAGCAGTACTTC.

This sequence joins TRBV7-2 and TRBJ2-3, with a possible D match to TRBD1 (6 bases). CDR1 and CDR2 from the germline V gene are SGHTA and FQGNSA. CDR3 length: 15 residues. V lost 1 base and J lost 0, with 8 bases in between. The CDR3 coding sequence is TGTGCCAGCAGCTTAGGACAGGTTAGCACAGATACGCAGTATTTT. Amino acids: CASSLGQVSTDTQYF.

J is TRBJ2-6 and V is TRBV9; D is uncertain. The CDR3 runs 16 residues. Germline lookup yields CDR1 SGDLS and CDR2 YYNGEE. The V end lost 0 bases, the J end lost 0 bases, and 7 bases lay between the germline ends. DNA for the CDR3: TGTGCCAGCAGCGTAGACCGGACCTCTGGGGCCAACGTCCTGACTTTC. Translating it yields CASSVDRTSGANVLTF. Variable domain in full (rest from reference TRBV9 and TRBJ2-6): DSGVTQTPKHLITATGQRVTLRCSPRSGDLSVYWYQQSLDQGLQFLIQYYNGEERAKGNILERFSAQQFPDLHSELNLSSLELGDSALYFCASSVDRTSGANVLTFGAGSRLTVL.

CDR3 region: CASTKAGLHIHEQYF. The CDR3 DNA follows: TGTGCCAGCACTAAAGCAGGGTTGCACATCCACGAGCAGTACTTC. The genes are TRBV28 and TRBJ2-7; D possibly corresponds to TRBD1 (5 bases). The CDR3 runs to 15 residues. Trimming stripped 7 bases from V and 5 bases from J, with 21 bases between. The germline gives CDR1 MDHEN, CDR2 SYDVKM.

CDR3: CASSSSQGVLLEAFF. The DNA for the CDR3 is TGTGCCAGCAGCTCATCTCAGGGGGTACTGCTTGAAGCTTTCTTT. This chain links TRBV13 with TRBJ1-1; 7 bases are a match to TRBD1. CDR1 PRHDT and CDR2 FYEKMQ come from the germline V gene (reference sequence). Losses at the gene ends were 4 bases for V and 7 bases for J; bases not matched to a gene: 12. The CDR3 has 15 amino acids.

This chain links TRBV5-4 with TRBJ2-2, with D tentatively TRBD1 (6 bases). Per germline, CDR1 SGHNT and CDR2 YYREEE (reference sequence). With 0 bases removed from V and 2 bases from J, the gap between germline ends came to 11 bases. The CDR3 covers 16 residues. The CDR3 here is CASSLAGTLNTGELFF. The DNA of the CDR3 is TGTGCCAGCAGCTTGGCGGGGACATTAAACACCGGGGAGCTGTTTTTT.

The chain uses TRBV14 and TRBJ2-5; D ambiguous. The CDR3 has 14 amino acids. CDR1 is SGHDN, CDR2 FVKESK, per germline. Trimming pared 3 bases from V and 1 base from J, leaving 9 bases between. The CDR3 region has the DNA TGTGCCAGCAGCCAGGACGGAATCCAAGAGACCCAGTACTTC. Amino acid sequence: CASSQDGIQETQYF.

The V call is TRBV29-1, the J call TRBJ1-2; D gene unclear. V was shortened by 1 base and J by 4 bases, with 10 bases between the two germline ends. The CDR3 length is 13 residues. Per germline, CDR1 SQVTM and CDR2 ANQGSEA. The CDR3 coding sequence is TGCAGCGTTGAAGTGGACCCCGGCTATGGCTACACCTTC. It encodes CSVEVDPGYGYTF.

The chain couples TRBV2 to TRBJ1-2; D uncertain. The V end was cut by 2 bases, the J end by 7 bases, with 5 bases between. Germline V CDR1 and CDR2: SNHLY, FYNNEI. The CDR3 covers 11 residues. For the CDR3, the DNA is TGTGCCAGCAGTGAATTTTTTGGCTACACCTTC. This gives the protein CASSEFFGYTF.

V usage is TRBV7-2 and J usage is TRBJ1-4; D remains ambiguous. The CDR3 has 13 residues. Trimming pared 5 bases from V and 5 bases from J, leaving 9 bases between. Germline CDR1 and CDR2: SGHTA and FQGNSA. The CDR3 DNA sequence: TGTGCCAGCAGCACACCGGGGAATGAAAAACTGTTTTTT. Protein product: CASSTPGNEKLFF.

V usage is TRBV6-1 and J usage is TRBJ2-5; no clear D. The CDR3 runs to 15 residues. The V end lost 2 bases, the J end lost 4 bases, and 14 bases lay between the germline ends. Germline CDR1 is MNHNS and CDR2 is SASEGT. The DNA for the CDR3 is TGTGCCAGCAGTGAACCTCCGCTCATCGGAGAGACCCAGTACTTC. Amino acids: CASSEPPLIGETQYF.

In nucleotides, the CDR3 is TGTGCCAGCAGGGACAGGGGAATCAATCAGCCCCAGCATTTT. This encodes CASRDRGINQPQHF. This rearrangement joins TRBV6-1 to TRBJ1-5, with TRBD1 identical over 9 bases. This CDR3 is built from 14 residues. V gave up 6 bases and J gave up 3 bases; unmatched junction bases: 3. Germline-derived CDR1 and CDR2 are MNHNS and SASEGT.

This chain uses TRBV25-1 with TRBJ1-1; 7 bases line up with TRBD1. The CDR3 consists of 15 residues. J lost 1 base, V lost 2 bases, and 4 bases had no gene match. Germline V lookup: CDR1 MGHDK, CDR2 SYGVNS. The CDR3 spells CASSEERQGNTEAFF. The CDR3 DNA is TGTGCCAGCAGTGAAGAGCGACAGGGGAACACTGAAGCTTTCTTT.

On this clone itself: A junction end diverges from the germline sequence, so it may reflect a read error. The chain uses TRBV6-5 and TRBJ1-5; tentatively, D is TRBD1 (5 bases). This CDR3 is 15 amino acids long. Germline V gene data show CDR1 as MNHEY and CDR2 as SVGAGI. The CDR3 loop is CASSYSRDSNQPQHF. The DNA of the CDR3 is TGTGCCAGCAGCTACTCCAGGGATAGCAATCAGCCCCAGCATTTT.

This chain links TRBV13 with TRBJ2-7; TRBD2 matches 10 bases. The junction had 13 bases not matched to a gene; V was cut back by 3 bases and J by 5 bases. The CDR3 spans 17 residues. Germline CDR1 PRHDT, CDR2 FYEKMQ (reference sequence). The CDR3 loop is CASSFRGSSGRWNEQYF. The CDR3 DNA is TGTGCCAGCAGCTTCAGAGGCTCTAGCGGGAGATGGAACGAGCAGTACTTC.

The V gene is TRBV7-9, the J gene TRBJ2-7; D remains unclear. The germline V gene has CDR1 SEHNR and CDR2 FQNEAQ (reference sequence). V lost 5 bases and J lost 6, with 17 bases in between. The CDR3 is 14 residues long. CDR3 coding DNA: TGTGCCAGCAGCCCGATCCCCCGACGGTTCGAGCAGTACTTC. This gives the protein CASSPIPRRFEQYF.